Following are 19 T cell receptor beta chains from one sample sequenced in a study of blood T cell repertoires in COVID-19. Sequencing was performed with immunoSEQ multiplex PCR; in TCRdb, only in-frame clones are kept and a portion is missing. The table records about 350,000 clones, roughly 90% of them present only once. Input material: PBMCs or T cells enriched from blood (not recorded which). The receptors here all came from a woman aged 30 to 39 who had recovered from COVID-19.

The chain joins TRBV10-1 to TRBJ1-4; the D is unclear. This CDR3 spans 14 amino acids. Germline lookup yields CDR1 WNHNN and CDR2 SYGVQD (reference sequence). V lost 3 bases, J lost 7 bases, and 12 bases lay in between. For the CDR3, the DNA is TGCGCCAGCAGTGAAGGAGGGTTGGGTGAAAAACTGTTTTTT. Its translation is CASSEGGLGEKLFF.

CDR3 nucleotides: TGTGCCAGCAGTTCCTCCAGGACAGGGGGCCAAGAGACCCAGTACTTC. Encoded protein: CASSSSRTGGQETQYF. V usage is TRBV6-5 and J usage is TRBJ2-5, with TRBD1 identical over 10 bases. The germline gives CDR1 MNHEY, CDR2 SVGAGI. The ends lost 4 bases at V and 1 base at J; junction bases unmatched: 6. The CDR3 extends over 16 amino acids.

The chain uses TRBV11-2 and TRBJ1-5; 7 positions agree with TRBD1. CDR3 length: 16 amino acids. V lost 1 base and J lost 7; bases outside the gene matches: 10. Germline CDR1 reads SGHAT; CDR2 reads FQNNGV. The CDR3 here is CASSLGDRSSDQPQHF. The CDR3 coding sequence is TGTGCCAGCAGCTTAGGGGACAGATCGTCCGACCAGCCCCAGCATTTT. The variable domain in full, with the rest retrieved from reference TRBV11-2 and TRBJ1-5, is EAGVAQSPRYKIIEKRQSVAFWCNPISGHATLYWYQQILGQGPKLLIQFQNNGVVDDSQLPKDRFSAERLKGVDSTLKIQPAKLEDSAVYLCASSLGDRSSDQPQHFGDGTRLSIL.

Here the CDR3 DNA reads TGTGCCATCAGTGATAGTCGCCGTTTAAGCGGGGGAGGCACAGATACGCAGTATTTT. Amino acids: CAISDSRRLSGGGTDTQYF. The chain combines TRBV10-3 with TRBJ2-3; 8 bases are shared with TRBD2. The CDR3 has 19 amino acids. Per germline, CDR1 ENHRY and CDR2 SYGVKD. Trimming took 3 bases from V and 1 from J; bases not matched to a gene: 15.

V gene TRBV14 combines with J gene TRBJ2-5; D may be TRBD2 (5 bases). This CDR3 contains 14 residues. The V gene's germline CDR1 is SGHDN and CDR2 FVKESK. The ends were cut back, 4 bases at V and 5 bases at J, with 14 bases in the middle. CDR3 loop: CASSPGAVRETQYF. The CDR3 DNA is TGTGCCAGCAGCCCAGGAGCGGTGCGGGAGACCCAGTACTTC.

The chain couples TRBV30 to TRBJ1-2, with D unclear. CDR3 length equals 15 residues. Deletions cut 4 bases from V and 0 bases from J, with 15 bases between. CDR1 is GTSNPN and CDR2 is SVGIG in the germline V gene (reference sequence). The CDR3 region is CAWTLLRHSNYGYTF. CDR3 DNA sequence: TGTGCCTGGACTCTTCTGCGTCACTCTAACTATGGCTACACCTTC.

The V gene is TRBV28, the J gene TRBJ1-2; D is ambiguous. Germline V lookup: CDR1 MDHEN, CDR2 SYDVKM. The CDR3 loop spans 14 amino acids. V was pared by 6 bases and J by 0 bases, with 11 bases between. The CDR3 region is CASRLTPPNYGYTF. As DNA, the CDR3 is TGTGCCAGCAGGCTGACACCCCCTAACTATGGCTACACCTTC.

The chain joins TRBV4-3 to TRBJ2-5, with D possibly TRBD1 on 5 matching bases. The CDR3 runs to 13 residues. Deletions cut 1 base from V and 5 bases from J, with 8 bases between. Germline lookup yields CDR1 LGHNA and CDR2 YSLEER. In nucleotides, the CDR3 is TGCGCCAGCAGCCAAGTTTGGGGCGAGACCCAGTACTTC. As protein: CASSQVWGETQYF.

This clone was observed a handful of times. The J gene is TRBJ2-7, the V gene TRBV3-1 (or the pseudogene TRBV3-2); TRBD1 is a possible D gene (5 bases). V lost 0 bases and J lost 6, with 15 bases in between. The CDR3 has 15 amino acids. The V gene's germline CDR1 is LGHDT and CDR2 YNNKEL (reference sequence). As DNA, the CDR3 is TGTGCCAGCAGCCAAGAATGGGCAGGGCTGAGCGAGCAGTACTTC. Protein sequence: CASSQEWAGLSEQYF.

The chain is built from TRBV2 and TRBJ1-2; no firm D call. Germline CDR1 and CDR2: SNHLY and FYNNEI. The length of the CDR3 is 14 residues. The V end was cut by 4 bases, the J end by 0 bases, with 9 bases between. Here the CDR3 reads CASSGAVANYGYTF. DNA of the CDR3: TGTGCCAGCAGTGGGGCTGTGGCTAACTATGGCTACACCTTC.

V is TRBV27 and J is TRBJ1-1; D call uncertain. There are 15 residues in the CDR3. Between the trimmed V and J ends, which lost 1 base and 0 bases, there was a span of 9 bases. Germline values: CDR1 MNHEY, CDR2 SMNVEV (reference sequence). The CDR3 nucleotides are TGTGCCAGCAGTTTATTCGAGGGAATGAACACTGAAGCTTTCTTT. This sequence encodes CASSLFEGMNTEAFF.

This chain joins TRBV5-1 and TRBJ2-7, with no clear D. The V gene's germline CDR1 is SGHRS and CDR2 YFSETQ. The CDR3 has 14 residues. Deletions cut 0 bases from V and 0 bases from J, with 7 bases between. The DNA of the CDR3 is TGCGCCAGCAGCTTGGCCCTCAGCTCCTACGAGCAGTACTTC. Its translation is CASSLALSSYEQYF.

The V and J genes are TRBV6-5 and TRBJ2-1; maybe TRBD2 (6 bases). V shed 2 bases and J shed 0 bases, with 11 bases lying between them. CDR1 MNHEY and CDR2 SVGAGI come from the germline V gene. The CDR3 has 16 amino acids. DNA for the CDR3: TGTGCCAGCAGTTACCTGAACGGGGGCTCCTACAATGAGCAGTTCTTC. Residues: CASSYLNGGSYNEQFF.

This chain joins TRBV18 and TRBJ2-5, with 11 bases that match TRBD1. The CDR3 runs to 15 residues. CDR1 is KGHSH, CDR2 LQKENI, per germline. After removal of 3 bases from V and 5 bases from J, the junction contained 5 bases not matched to a gene. This CDR3 reads CASSPGTGGEETQYF. CDR3 bases: TGTGCCAGCTCACCGGGGACAGGGGGAGAGGAGACCCAGTACTTC.

The rearrangement uses TRBV6-1 and TRBJ2-3; D unclear. Trimming left V 2 bases short and J 6 bases short, with 12 bases between. Per germline, CDR1 MNHNS and CDR2 SASEGT. The CDR3 spans 14 residues. The CDR3, as DNA: TGTGCCAGCAGTGAAAACCGGTCCCCGGATACGCAGTATTTT. This sequence encodes CASSENRSPDTQYF.

A few counts support this clone. This chain links TRBV4-3 with TRBJ1-4; a weak D match, TRBD1 (5 bases). Germline lookup yields CDR1 LGHNA and CDR2 YSLEER. Trimming removed 0 bases at V and 13 bases at J, with 30 bases between. The CDR3 sequence is 19 residues long. CDR3 in amino acids: CASSQDARAPQGYRSGLFF. The CDR3 DNA follows: TGCGCCAGCAGCCAAGATGCCCGGGCGCCCCAGGGTTATCGAAGTGGACTGTTTTTT.

The CDR3 loop is CASSIRTGLSTEAFF. In DNA, the CDR3 is TGTGCCAGCAGTATACGGACAGGGTTGAGCACTGAAGCTTTCTTT. The rearrangement links TRBV28 to TRBJ1-1, with 8 bases lining up with TRBD1. The trim removed 5 bases at V and 4 bases at J, leaving 9 bases unmatched. Germline V lookup: CDR1 MDHEN, CDR2 SYDVKM. This CDR3 has 15 residues.

CDR3 nucleotides: TGTGCCAGCAGTTACCAGGGTTCCTACAATGAGCAGTTCTTC. This translates into CASSYQGSYNEQFF. The chain couples TRBV6-2 or TRBV6-3 to TRBJ2-1, with a possible D match to TRBD1 (5 bases). CDR1 MNHEY and CDR2 SVGEGT come from the germline V gene. V lost 2 bases, J lost 1 base, and 6 bases lay in between. This CDR3 is built from 14 residues.

In this sample, this clone turned up a few times. V and J are TRBV3-1 (or the pseudogene TRBV3-2) and TRBJ1-6; the match to TRBD1 covers 9 bases. This CDR3 comprises 15 residues. The ends lost 5 bases at V and 4 bases at J; junction bases unmatched: 3. Germline loops: CDR1 LGHDT, CDR2 YNNKEL (reference sequence). CDR3 sequence reads: CASSAGTGYNSPLHF. The CDR3 DNA is TGTGCCAGCAGCGCCGGGACAGGGTATAATTCACCCCTCCACTTT.